The 20 T cell receptor beta chains listed next were all sequenced from one sample in a study of blood T cell repertoires in COVID-19. Measured with immunoSEQ multiplex PCR; TCRdb has only the in-frame clones, and not every one. The sample carries under 100,000 clones, around 89% recorded once. The sample consisted of peripheral blood. These receptors were obtained from a man over 45 with acute or convalescent COVID-19.

This CDR3 reads CATSRGQGIGPWTDTQYF. The DNA of the CDR3 is TGTGCCACCAGCAGAGGTCAGGGGATCGGGCCGTGGACAGATACGCAGTATTTT. The chain employs TRBV15 and TRBJ2-3; tentatively, D is TRBD1 (6 bases). V shed 1 base and J shed 3 bases, with 20 bases lying between them. The CDR3 length is 18 residues. Germline loops: CDR1 LNHNV, CDR2 YYDKDF (reference sequence).

The J gene is TRBJ1-2, the V gene TRBV7-2; TRBD1 matches at 8 bases. V was clipped by 5 bases and J by 4 bases; unmatched bases: 3. CDR3 size: 13 residues. CDR1 and CDR2 from the germline V gene are SGHTA and FQGNSA. CDR3 coding DNA: TGTGCCAGCAGCCCCACAGGGGGCTATGGCTACACCTTC. Its protein is CASSPTGGYGYTF.

The gene calls are TRBV30 and TRBJ2-2, with TRBD1 as a possible D gene (6 bases). Trimming took off 5 bases at V and 4 bases at J, with 11 bases between the two ends. Germline V gene lookup returns CDR1 GTSNPN and CDR2 SVGIG (reference sequence). CDR3 length: 13 amino acids. The DNA of the CDR3 is TGTGCCTGGCGAACAGGGTTCACCGGGGAGCTGTTTTTT. It yields the protein CAWRTGFTGELFF.

The chain carries TRBV5-4 and TRBJ2-7; a possible D gene is TRBD1 (6 bases). V was shortened by 0 bases and J by 5 bases, with 9 bases between the two germline ends. CDR1 and CDR2 (germline): SGHNT, YYREEE (reference sequence). CDR3 length: 13 residues. The CDR3 region is CASSLAGVHEQYF. In DNA, the CDR3 is TGTGCCAGCAGCTTGGCAGGGGTCCACGAGCAGTACTTC.

The chain links TRBV27 to TRBJ2-5; 11 bases are shared with TRBD1. J lost 9 bases, V lost 5 bases, and 11 bases had no gene match. CDR3 size: 15 residues. Per germline, CDR1 MNHEY and CDR2 SMNVEV (reference sequence). The CDR3: CASSTLSGQGVAQYF. The DNA of the CDR3 is TGTGCCAGCAGTACACTATCGGGACAGGGGGTCGCCCAGTACTTC.

This chain connects TRBV11-2 to TRBJ1-1; D unclear. This CDR3 has 14 residues. CDR1 SGHAT and CDR2 FQNNGV come from the germline V gene. The ends were cut back, 7 bases at V and 2 bases at J, with 14 bases in the middle. CDR3 protein: CASTMGRANTEAFF. CDR3 DNA sequence: TGTGCCAGCACCATGGGGAGGGCAAACACTGAAGCTTTCTTT.

The V and J genes are TRBV30 and TRBJ2-5; weak D call: TRBD1 (5 bases). The CDR3 runs 13 residues. Germline V gene lookup returns CDR1 GTSNPN and CDR2 SVGIG (reference sequence). Trimming shortened V by 3 bases and J by 3 bases, and 11 bases separated the two germline ends. The CDR3 reads CAWSPQGEETQYF. As DNA, the CDR3 is TGTGCCTGGAGCCCCCAAGGGGAAGAGACCCAGTACTTC.

V usage is TRBV7-8 and J usage is TRBJ1-3, with D uncertain. Per the germline V gene, CDR1 is SGHVS and CDR2 is FQNEAQ. Trimming stripped 10 bases from V and 0 bases from J, with 13 bases between. The CDR3 sequence is 14 residues long. CDR3 sequence reads: CATRGPDSGNTIYF. In DNA form, the CDR3 reads TGTGCCACCCGTGGGCCTGACTCTGGAAACACCATATATTTT.

This chain links TRBV7-8 with TRBJ1-2, with a possible D match to TRBD1 (5 bases). The CDR3 sequence is 16 residues long. Between the trimmed V and J ends, which lost 5 bases and 1 base, there was a span of 17 bases. Germline V gene lookup returns CDR1 SGHVS and CDR2 FQNEAQ. The CDR3: CASSLTNGGFNYGYTF. The CDR3 DNA is TGTGCCAGCAGCCTTACCAACGGGGGATTTAACTATGGCTACACCTTC.

The chain joins TRBV27 to TRBJ1-2; 10 bases line up with TRBD1. This CDR3 comprises 15 residues. Germline V gene lookup returns CDR1 MNHEY and CDR2 SMNVEV (reference sequence). V lost 0 bases to trimming and J lost 8 bases; unmatched junction nucleotides: 6. In DNA form, the CDR3 reads TGTGCCAGCAGTTTATCCGACAGGGGGCTACTCGGCTACACCTTC. It yields the protein CASSLSDRGLLGYTF.

The chain's CDR3 is CSVGETDQSYTF. The CDR3 nucleotides are TGCAGCGTTGGGGAGACTGATCAATCCTACACCTTC. The rearrangement joins TRBV29-1 to TRBJ1-2, with no clear D. The CDR3 length is 12 residues. With 4 bases removed from V and 10 bases from J, the gap between germline ends came to 16 bases. The V gene's germline CDR1 is SQVTM and CDR2 ANQGSEA.

The chain has TRBV2 and TRBJ1-3; D remains unclear. The CDR3 loop spans 14 amino acids. The ends were cut back, 0 bases at V and 8 bases at J, with 11 bases in the middle. Germline CDR1 is SNHLY and CDR2 is FYNNEI. The CDR3 nucleotides read TGTGCCAGCAGTGAAGCGCGTCGTAGTGACACCATATATTTT. Its protein product is CASSEARRSDTIYF.

The chain uses TRBV6-1 and TRBJ1-5; D unclear. The length of the CDR3 is 16 residues. Trimming removed 2 bases from V and 0 bases from J, with 11 bases in between. Germline values: CDR1 MNHNS, CDR2 SASEGT. CDR3 residues: CASSEMRAPSNQPQHF. CDR3 bases: TGTGCCAGCAGTGAAATGAGGGCGCCTAGCAATCAGCCCCAGCATTTT.

The V and J genes are TRBV9 and TRBJ2-5, with TRBD1 matching 9 bases. Germline-derived CDR1 and CDR2 are SGDLS and YYNGEE. CDR3 length equals 15 residues. The V and J ends lost 3 bases and 5 bases, in that order; junction bases with no gene match: 8. In nucleotides, the CDR3 is TGTGCCAGCAGCGCCACGACAGGGGGTAGTGAGACCCAGTACTTC. This encodes CASSATTGGSETQYF.

The genes are TRBV15 and TRBJ1-5; TRBD1 matches at 9 bases. Germline lookup yields CDR1 LNHNV and CDR2 YYDKDF (reference sequence). This CDR3 is built from 17 residues. V was pared by 5 bases and J by 2 bases, with 10 bases of the junction left unmatched. CDR3 protein: CATSRTGVTYGNQPQHF. Here the CDR3 DNA reads TGTGCCACCAGCCGGACAGGGGTGACCTATGGCAATCAGCCCCAGCATTTT.

The V and J genes are TRBV4-1 and TRBJ1-3; the D gene is possibly TRBD1 (6 bases). V was clipped by 0 bases and J by 1 base, with 10 bases between them. CDR1 and CDR2 from the germline V gene are MGHRA and YSYEKL. The CDR3 is made up of 16 amino acids. The CDR3 loop is CASSQEWGLSGNTIYF. The CDR3, as DNA: TGCGCCAGCAGCCAAGAATGGGGGCTTTCTGGAAACACCATATATTTT.

This clone was observed a single time. The chain links TRBV5-1 to TRBJ1-2, with 10 bases identical to TRBD1. Germline values: CDR1 SGHRS, CDR2 YFSETQ. This CDR3 spans 15 amino acids. The V gene end was trimmed by 3 bases and the J gene end by 7 bases; junction bases not matched to a gene: 9. The DNA for the CDR3 is TGCGCCAGCAGCTCACCGGGACAGGGGAAAGCTGGCTACACCTTC. As protein: CASSSPGQGKAGYTF.

The rearrangement links TRBV6-5 to TRBJ1-4; 10 nucleotides align to TRBD1. Germline V lookup: CDR1 MNHEY, CDR2 SVGAGI. The CDR3 length is 14 residues. The V gene end was trimmed by 3 bases and the J gene end by 7 bases; junction bases not matched to a gene: 2. The chain's CDR3 is CASSYGTGVEKLFF. CDR3 nucleotide sequence: TGTGCCAGCAGTTATGGGACAGGGGTTGAAAAACTGTTTTTT.

Concerning this clone itself: Germline and junction disagree at one end, which may indicate a read error. The rearrangement uses TRBV7-3 and TRBJ2-1, with D maybe TRBD1 (5 bases). This CDR3 is 14 amino acids long. From germline, CDR1 is SGHTA and CDR2 FQGTGA. CDR3 in DNA: TGTGCCAGCAGCTTACAGGGCTCCCACAATGAGCAGTTCTTC. This codes for CASSLQGSHNEQFF. Full variable domain (outside the CDR3, taken from reference TRBV7-3 and TRBJ2-1): GAGVSQTPSNKVTEKGKYVELRCDPISGHTALYWYRQSLGQGPEFLIYFQGTGAADDSGLPNDRFFAVRPEGSVSTLKIQRTERGDSAVYLCASSLQGSHNEQFFGPGTRLTVL.

This clone was counted a few times. The V gene is TRBV7-2, the J gene TRBJ2-5, with 12 bases matching TRBD2. The germline CDR1 and CDR2 sequences are SGHTA and FQGNSA. The CDR3 sequence is 18 residues long. V lost 5 bases to trimming and J lost 1 base; unmatched junction nucleotides: 11. The CDR3 DNA reads TGTGCCAGCAGCAGAACCCCGACTAGCGGGGGAATCCAAGAGACCCAGTACTTC. Encoded protein: CASSRTPTSGGIQETQYF.